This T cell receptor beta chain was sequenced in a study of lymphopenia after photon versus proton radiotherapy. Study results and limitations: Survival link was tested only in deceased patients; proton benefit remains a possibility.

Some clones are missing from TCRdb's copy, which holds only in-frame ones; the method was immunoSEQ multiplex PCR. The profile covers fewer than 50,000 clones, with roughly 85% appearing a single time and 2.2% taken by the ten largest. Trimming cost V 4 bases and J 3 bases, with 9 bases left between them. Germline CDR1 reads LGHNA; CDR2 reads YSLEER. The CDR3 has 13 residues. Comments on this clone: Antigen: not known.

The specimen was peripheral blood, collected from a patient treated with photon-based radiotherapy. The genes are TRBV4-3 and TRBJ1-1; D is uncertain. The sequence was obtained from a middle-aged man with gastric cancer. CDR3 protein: CASSLGIHTEAFF. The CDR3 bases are TGCGCCAGCAGCCTAGGGATCCACACTGAAGCTTTCTTT.